The entry below describes one T cell receptor (beta chain). Its antigen is unidentified. This specimen comes from a study of shared clonotypes between healthy human individuals. CDR1 is MNHNS, CDR2 SASEGT, per germline. Trimming shortened V by 8 bases and J by 5 bases, and 13 bases separated the two germline ends. This CDR3 is built from 13 residues. The naive CD8 population came from CD45RO-negative cells selected for CCR7, without terminally differentiated effector memory CD45RA+ cells. The method was immunoSEQ multiplex PCR; TCRdb's version includes in-frame clones alone and lacks a portion of them. Here the sample spans roughly 2 million clones, about 95% being singletons. Findings of the study overall: The study found roughly 5.3% of naive CD4 clonotypes shared across a few donors.

Sequencing used naive CD8+ T cells sorted from blood. The V and J genes are TRBV6-1 and TRBJ1-5, with D uncertain. The sequence was collected from a man between 18 and 35 years old in good health. This CDR3 is CASFSGRDQPQHF. The CDR3 bases are TGTGCCAGCTTTTCCGGAAGGGATCAGCCCCAGCATTTT.